These 6 T cell receptor beta chains share one sample of origin, sequenced in a study of blood T cell repertoires in COVID-19. The method was immunoSEQ multiplex PCR; TCRdb's version includes in-frame clones alone and lacks a portion of them. The sample lists about 82,000 clones; around 83% were seen once. Sequenced input: peripheral blood. The origin of the receptors is a woman in her sixties with acute or convalescent COVID-19.

The chain carries TRBV13 and TRBJ1-6, with TRBD1 matching 9 bases. Germline V lookup: CDR1 PRHDT, CDR2 FYEKMQ (reference sequence). The CDR3 is 19 amino acids. With V trimmed by 1 base and J by 5 bases, 12 bases remained unmatched. Here the CDR3 DNA reads TGTGCCAGCAGCTTAGAAGGTGGACAGGGGTGGGGTAATAATTCACCCCTCCACTTT. This sequence encodes CASSLEGGQGWGNNSPLHF.

The CDR3 reads CAWSVQDNPYGYTF. CDR3 DNA sequence: TGTGCCTGGAGTGTACAGGATAATCCCTATGGCTACACCTTC. This rearrangement joins TRBV30 to TRBJ1-2; tentative D call: TRBD1 (5 bases). CDR1 is GTSNPN and CDR2 is SVGIG in the germline V gene (reference sequence). Between the trimmed V and J ends, which lost 0 bases and 4 bases, there was a span of 12 bases. This CDR3 has 14 amino acids.

This sequence joins TRBV27 and TRBJ1-6; TRBD1 might be the D (6 bases). Between the trimmed V and J ends, which lost 7 bases and 10 bases, there was a span of 20 bases. Germline lookup yields CDR1 MNHEY and CDR2 SMNVEV (reference sequence). The CDR3 totals 15 residues. This CDR3 reads CASTLGGGLGSPLHF. In DNA, the CDR3 is TGTGCCAGCACCCTGGGGGGGGGCCTAGGCTCACCCCTCCACTTT.

The chain employs TRBV4-1 and TRBJ2-7, with TRBD1 identical over 7 bases. The V gene's germline CDR1 is MGHRA and CDR2 YSYEKL. The CDR3 is 17 amino acids. V gave up 3 bases and J gave up 1 base; unmatched junction bases: 12. CDR3 in amino acids: CASSQFWTGQDSYEQYF. For the CDR3, the DNA is TGCGCCAGCAGCCAGTTTTGGACAGGCCAAGATTCCTACGAGCAGTACTTC.

The CDR3 protein is CASSFSLNTEAFF. The CDR3 coding sequence is TGCGCCAGCAGCTTTTCCTTGAACACTGAAGCTTTCTTT. The chain uses TRBV5-1 and TRBJ1-1; no clear D gene. The CDR3 runs to 13 residues. Per germline, CDR1 SGHRS and CDR2 YFSETQ. Trimming cost V 2 bases and J 0 bases, with 5 bases left between them.

The sample holds a few counts of this clone. The chain's CDR3 is CASLPPFRVGTEAFF. The CDR3 bases are TGTGCCAGTCTACCCCCGTTCCGGGTTGGCACTGAAGCTTTCTTT. The chain recombines TRBV7-9 with TRBJ1-1; D is uncertain. Germline V lookup: CDR1 SEHNR, CDR2 FQNEAQ (reference sequence). Trimming removed 9 bases from V and 4 bases from J, with 21 bases in between. This CDR3 spans 15 amino acids.